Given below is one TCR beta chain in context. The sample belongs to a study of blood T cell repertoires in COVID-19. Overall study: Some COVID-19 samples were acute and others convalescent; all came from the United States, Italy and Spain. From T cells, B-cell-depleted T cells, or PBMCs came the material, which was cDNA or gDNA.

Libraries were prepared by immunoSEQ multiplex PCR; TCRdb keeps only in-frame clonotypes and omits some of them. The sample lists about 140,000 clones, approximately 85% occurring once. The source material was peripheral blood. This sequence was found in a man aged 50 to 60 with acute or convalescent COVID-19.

In DNA form, the CDR3 reads TGTGCCAGCAGTCACCGACTAGCGGGATCTTCTGGGGCCAACGTCCTGACTTTC. Protein sequence: CASSHRLAGSSGANVLTF. The rearrangement joins TRBV6-6 to TRBJ2-6, with TRBD2 matching over 11 bases. CDR1 and CDR2 (germline): MNHNY, SVGAGI (reference sequence). CDR3 length: 18 amino acids. The J segment lost 1 base and the V segment lost 5 bases, leaving 7 bases of the junction unmatched.